The 24 T cell receptor beta chains in this list originate from one sample, sequenced in a study of blood T cells in healthy people across ages. PCR was performed a second time for about 7 to 11 cycles using a sample-barcoded 5' primer and a J-beta primer mix. One entry per CDR3 protein results from TCRdb running MiXCR on the 5' RACE reads. The sample contains about 580,000 distinct CDR3 sequences, about 45% of which appear only once. Sequenced input: blood. Every receptor here comes from a man at least 80 years old in good health.

This clonotype was counted a few times. The chain links TRBV7-9 to TRBJ1-2; the match to TRBD1 covers 9 bases. With V trimmed by 5 bases and J by 13 bases, 11 bases remained unmatched. Germline values: CDR1 SEHNR, CDR2 FQNEAQ (reference sequence). The CDR3 loop spans 13 amino acids. The CDR3 DNA reads as TGTGCCAGCAGCGCACCGGACAGGGGATCGATCACCTTC. Translating gives CASSAPDRGSITF.

This clonotype came up a few times. The rearrangement joins TRBV20-1 to TRBJ2-5, with 7 bases identical to TRBD1. The CDR3 extends over 14 amino acids. CDR1 and CDR2 from the germline V gene are DFQATT and SNEGSKA (reference sequence). V dropped 0 bases and J dropped 5; count of bases not matched to a gene: 6. The DNA of the CDR3 is TGCAGTGCTAGAGATCTAGGGGGCCGGGAGACCCAGTACTTC. Its translation is CSARDLGGRETQYF.

This clonotype came up a few times. The chain carries TRBV10-3 and TRBJ1-2; D gene uncertain. CDR1 ENHRY and CDR2 SYGVKD come from the germline V gene. V lost 4 bases and J 0 bases, leaving 12 bases between the germline ends. There are 15 residues in the CDR3. DNA of the CDR3: TGTGCCATCAGTGTGGGCAGTACCCCTAACTATGGCTACACCTTC. Encoded protein: CAISVGSTPNYGYTF.

V is TRBV5-5 and J is TRBJ2-4; D not certain. The J call may be incorrect, as the DNA end agrees better with TRBJ2-7. There are 15 residues in the CDR3. In germline, CDR1 is SGHKS, CDR2 YYEKEE (reference sequence). The CDR3 here is CASSLASSGAYEQYF. CDR3 bases: TGTGCCAGCAGCTTGGCATCTAGTGGTGCCTACGAGCAGTACTTC.

The V gene is TRBV7-9, the J gene TRBJ1-2; 10 bases match TRBD1. V trimming: 3 bases; J trimming: 6 bases; junction bases outside the gene matches: 1. CDR3 size: 13 residues. Looked up from germline, CDR1 is SEHNR and CDR2 is FQNEAQ (reference sequence). The CDR3 here is CASSLTGGDGYTF. In DNA form, the CDR3 reads TGTGCCAGCAGCTTGACAGGGGGCGATGGCTACACCTTC.

The table lists this clonotype with a few counts. The chain carries TRBV4-3 and TRBJ2-6; 8 nucleotides line up with TRBD1. V shed 4 bases, J shed 0 bases, and the junction held 11 bases outside the gene matches. This CDR3 is 19 amino acids long. Germline V gives CDR1 LGHNA, CDR2 YSLEER. The chain's CDR3 is CASSPGRGQGYSGANVLTF. Here the CDR3 DNA reads TGCGCCAGCAGCCCGGGAAGAGGACAGGGTTACTCTGGGGCCAACGTCCTGACTTTC.

Here the CDR3 reads CASSLAIDSQNSYEQYF. CDR3 in DNA: TGCGCCAGCAGCTTGGCTATCGACTCCCAGAACTCCTACGAGCAGTACTTC. The rearrangement links TRBV5-1 to TRBJ2-7; no clear D. V was pared by 0 bases and J by 0 bases, with 16 bases between. This CDR3 spans 17 amino acids. Germline CDR1 and CDR2: SGHRS and YFSETQ.

This rearrangement joins TRBV6-6 to TRBJ2-4; D is perhaps TRBD1 (5 bases). The V end lost 5 bases, the J end lost 1 base, and 12 bases lay between the germline ends. The CDR3 is 15 amino acids. Germline V gives CDR1 MNHNY, CDR2 SVGAGI (reference sequence). CDR3 region: CASSDPGLAKNIQYF. CDR3 DNA sequence: TGTGCCAGCAGTGACCCAGGGTTGGCCAAAAACATTCAGTACTTC.

In its sample, this clonotype was seen a few times. The chain links TRBV7-9 to TRBJ2-5, with D tentatively TRBD1 (6 bases). Trimming stripped 1 base from V and 2 bases from J, with 11 bases between. CDR3 length: 15 residues. CDR1 is SEHNR, CDR2 FQNEAQ, per germline (reference sequence). As DNA, the CDR3 is TGTGCCAGCAGCTTAGGGACAGCTGGACAAGAGACCCAGTACTTC. Protein: CASSLGTAGQETQYF. The variable domain in full, with the rest retrieved from reference TRBV7-9 and TRBJ2-5, is DTGVSQNPRHKITKRGQNVTFRCDPISEHNRLYWYRQTLGQGPEFLTYFQNEAQLEKSRLLSDRFSAERPKGSFSTLEIQRTEQGDSAMYLCASSLGTAGQETQYFGPGTRLLVL.

The table lists this clonotype with many counts. The V call is TRBV7-9, the J call TRBJ2-5; TRBD2 might be the D (6 bases). V was pared by 1 base and J by 3 bases, with 9 bases between. The CDR3 runs to 14 residues. CDR1 is SEHNR and CDR2 is FQNEAQ in the germline V gene (reference sequence). This CDR3 is CASSLGSGEETQYF. The DNA of the CDR3 is TGTGCCAGCAGCTTAGGTTCGGGGGAAGAGACCCAGTACTTC.

The rearrangement joins TRBV20-1 to TRBJ1-4, with D unclear. With 4 bases removed from V and 0 bases from J, the gap between germline ends came to 12 bases. This CDR3 is built from 15 residues. Germline V CDR1 and CDR2: DFQATT, SNEGSKA (reference sequence). Written as DNA, the CDR3 is TGCAGTGCTAACTCAGACATCACAACTAATGAAAAACTGTTTTTT. Encoded protein: CSANSDITTNEKLFF.

V is TRBV20-1 and J is TRBJ1-1, with 7 bases aligning to TRBD1. CDR1 is DFQATT and CDR2 is SNEGSKA in the germline V gene (reference sequence). The V segment lost 6 bases and the J segment 1 base; nucleotides outside the gene matches: 11. CDR3 length: 15 residues. The CDR3 reads CSARQGTWQNTEAFF. Here the CDR3 DNA reads TGCAGTGCCCGACAGGGTACATGGCAGAACACTGAAGCTTTCTTT.

The V gene is TRBV9, the J gene TRBJ2-5; D is possibly TRBD1 (6 bases). The J call may be in error: the DNA end matches TRBJ2-7 better. The CDR3 is 14 residues long. CDR1 SGDLS and CDR2 YYNGEE come from the germline V gene. The CDR3 sequence: CASSPQGLSNEQYF. CDR3 nucleotide sequence: TGTGCCAGCAGCCCCCAGGGGCTATCAAACGAGCAGTACTTC.

This clonotype was detected only once. This chain joins TRBV28 and TRBJ2-1; D unresolved. The V and J ends lost 1 base and 3 bases respectively, with 13 bases between them. CDR1 is MDHEN, CDR2 SYDVKM, per germline. The CDR3 is 16 residues long. The CDR3 DNA reads TGTGCCAGCAGTTTATCGGTTCCTCCCCTCTACAATGAGCAGTTCTTC. Translation gives CASSLSVPPLYNEQFF. Drawing the rest from reference TRBV28 and TRBJ2-1, the complete variable domain is DVKVTQSSRYLVKRTGEKVFLECVQDMDHENMFWYRQDPGLGLRLIYFSYDVKMKEKGDIPEGYSVSREKKERFSLILESASTNQTSMYLCASSLSVPPLYNEQFFGPGTRLTVL.

The sample holds many counts of this clonotype. The CDR3 coding sequence is TGTGCCAGCAGTAATATCAGGGGACAGCCCCAGCATTTT. As protein: CASSNIRGQPQHF. The chain carries TRBV6-5 and TRBJ1-5; D might be TRBD1 (6 bases). CDR3 length equals 13 residues. In germline, CDR1 is MNHEY, CDR2 SVGAGI. V lost 5 bases and J lost 7, with 12 bases in between.

The chain recombines TRBV7-2 with TRBJ1-1; D uncertain. V lost 2 bases, J lost 0 bases, and 7 bases lay in between. Germline V lookup: CDR1 SGHTA, CDR2 FQGNSA. The CDR3 totals 14 residues. The CDR3 region has the DNA TGTGCCAGCAGCTTAAATCTCATGAACACTGAAGCTTTCTTT. Amino acid sequence: CASSLNLMNTEAFF.

This sequence joins TRBV9 and TRBJ2-3, with TRBD2 matching over 15 bases. J was trimmed by 2 bases and V by 4 bases; bases with no gene match: 11. The CDR3 totals 19 residues. Per germline, CDR1 SGDLS and CDR2 YYNGEE. CDR3 amino acids: CASSPAVGTSGGPTDTQYF. The CDR3 coding sequence is TGTGCCAGCAGCCCGGCGGTGGGGACTAGCGGGGGGCCCACAGATACGCAGTATTTT.

The chain uses TRBV29-1 and TRBJ2-5, with a tentative D call TRBD2 (5 bases). CDR3 size: 11 residues. CDR1 and CDR2 (germline): SQVTM, ANQGSEA. V lost 4 bases, J lost 11 bases, and 14 bases lay in between. The CDR3 nucleotides read TGCAGCGTTGGATCGGACTTCCAGCAGTACTTC. Translation: CSVGSDFQQYF. Full variable domain (remainder filled in from reference TRBV29-1 and TRBJ2-5): SAVISQKPSRDICQRGTSLTIQCQVDSQVTMMFWYRQQPGQSLTLIATANQGSEATYESGFVIDKFPISRPNLTFSTLTVSNMSPEDSSIYLCSVGSDFQQYFGPGTRLLVL.

The chain carries TRBV7-9 and TRBJ2-7; D not resolved. Trimming removed 1 base from V and 0 bases from J, with 13 bases in between. CDR1 SEHNR and CDR2 FQNEAQ come from the germline V gene (reference sequence). This CDR3 has 16 amino acids. The CDR3 DNA sequence: TGTGCCAGCAGCTTAGTCCACCGGGCCGGCTCCTACGAGCAGTACTTC. Encoded protein: CASSLVHRAGSYEQYF.

The CDR3, as DNA: TGCGCCAGCAGCCAAGAGGCGGGAGGATCGCCAGATACGCAGTATTTT. Residues: CASSQEAGGSPDTQYF. The J gene is TRBJ2-3, the V gene TRBV4-3; 8 positions agree with TRBD2. J was trimmed by 4 bases and V by 0 bases; bases with no gene match: 6. The germline V gene has CDR1 LGHNA and CDR2 YSLEER. The CDR3 has 16 residues.

The rearrangement joins TRBV24-1 to TRBJ1-2; weak D call: TRBD1 (5 bases). V was pared by 6 bases and J by 2 bases, with 9 bases between. CDR1 and CDR2 from the germline V gene are KGHDR and SFDVKD. The CDR3 has 13 amino acids. The chain's CDR3 is CATSRDRNYGYTF. The CDR3 region has the DNA TGTGCCACCAGTAGGGACCGCAACTATGGCTACACCTTC.

The sample holds a few counts of this clonotype. V and J are TRBV28 and TRBJ1-3; TRBD1 aligns across 8 bases. This CDR3 contains 14 residues. Trimming at V came to 5 bases and at J to 0 bases, leaving 0 bases not matched to a gene. Germline V CDR1 and CDR2: MDHEN, SYDVKM. CDR3 sequence: CASSGQGSGNTIYF. The CDR3 DNA is TGTGCCAGCAGTGGACAGGGCTCTGGAAACACCATATATTTT.

A few counts support this clonotype. The V call is TRBV5-1, the J call TRBJ2-1; TRBD1 or TRBD2 may be the D gene (5 bases each). Between the trimmed V and J ends, which lost 0 bases and 6 bases, there was a span of 16 bases. The CDR3 has 16 residues. Germline V lookup: CDR1 SGHRS, CDR2 YFSETQ. The CDR3, as DNA: TGCGCCAGCAGCTTGGGAGGGACCCAAAGGGCCAATGAGCAGTTCTTC. This sequence encodes CASSLGGTQRANEQFF.

This clonotype occurred many times. CDR3 in DNA: TGTGCCAGCAGTTCCAGTGGACTAGCGGGGGCCTACAATGAGCAGTTCTTC. Its translation: CASSSSGLAGAYNEQFF. V gene TRBV6-5 combines with J gene TRBJ2-1, with TRBD2 matching over 13 bases. Trimming cost V 4 bases and J 2 bases; bases outside gene matches: 5. Germline values: CDR1 MNHEY, CDR2 SVGAGI. CDR3 length equals 17 residues.